This TCR beta chain was captured by sequencing in a study of brain T cells in children with intractable seizures. This CDR3 comprises 13 residues. Trimming left V 2 bases short and J 6 bases short, with 10 bases between. Germline V gives CDR1 SNHLY, CDR2 FYNNEI. Time point noted: blood from clinic visit 5 months post-surgery; TSC patient then seizure free. Only cases whose brain tissue showed the highest T cell transcript signatures were sequenced. At least one anti-epileptic drug was given before surgery. On this clone itself: Antigen: not known.

Study results and caveats: Absence of clones before surgery may stem from lower sequencing depth.

Only in-frame clones appear in the TCRdb table, and some are missing; sequencing was by immunoSEQ multiplex PCR. This table has 340,000 or so clones, over 85% appearing once. The sequenced sample was peripheral blood, obtained roughly 5 months after surgery. The chain uses TRBV2 and TRBJ1-2; D is undetermined. This clonotype was obtained from a boy less than two years old with tuberous sclerosis and intractable seizures. The chain's CDR3 is CASSEPGSHGYTF. CDR3 sequence (DNA): TGTGCCAGCAGTGAACCGGGGAGCCATGGCTACACCTTC.